This T cell receptor beta chain originates from a study of cytomegalovirus exposure and HLA in healthy donors. Study background: From donors who were HLA-typed, an early data release held 81 million or so unique TCRs. Findings and limits, study-wide: Analysis performed later showed TCR beta chains linked to HLA being more clonally expanded than equally common others. Another analysis was done later, and it associated around 17,000 TCR beta sequences with HLA alleles at 0.05 false discovery rate.

Comment on this clone: What it binds is unknown.

Researchers ran the PCR with 60 Vbeta and 13 Jbeta primers. The assay was immunoSEQ multiplex PCR, and TCRdb's table has in-frame clones only and misses some. The data contain over 150,000 clones, less than 90% of them singletons. The CDR3 has 15 residues. Trimming took off 2 bases at V and 9 bases at J, with 18 bases between the two ends. Per the germline V gene, CDR1 is SGHRS and CDR2 is YFSETQ. Healthy bone marrow donors made up the donor group. The receptor comes from a girl under three years old in good health and CMV-seronegative. Sequenced input: PBMCs. The chain carries TRBV5-1 and TRBJ2-1; weak D call: TRBD2 (6 bases). The CDR3 reads CASSLPLAPSGEQFF. DNA for the CDR3: TGCGCCAGCAGCTTACCACTAGCACCCTCGGGTGAGCAGTTCTTC.